This TCR beta chain was profiled in a study of control samples from healthy donors and cancer patients. CDR1 is DFQATT, CDR2 SNEGSKA, per germline (reference sequence). The CDR3 is made up of 11 amino acids. Trimming removed 6 bases from V and 11 bases from J, with 16 bases in between. The table came from immunoSEQ multiplex PCR; TCRdb's copy has only in-frame clones and leaves some out. Of about 130,000 clones listed, approximately 89% are singletons. The sequencing sample was made of blood. This TCR derives from a man between 18 and 29 years old in good health. The V call is TRBV20-1, the J call TRBJ1-1, with unresolved D. CDR3 nucleotide sequence: TGCAGTGCCGGCGCACAGCCTTTGGCTTTCTTT. Translation: CSAGAQPLAFF.